A selection of T cell receptor beta chains follows, all from one sample in a study of cytomegalovirus exposure and HLA in healthy donors. Clones were read by immunoSEQ multiplex PCR, and TCRdb kept only the in-frame ones, dropping some. This sample has about 130,000 clones; roughly 15% occur once, and the top ten carry about 2.6%. Specimen: PBMCs. These receptors originate from a female donor in good health and CMV-seropositive. Each CDR3 is given with its conserved first and last residue. D genes are given only for firm matches. Clone sizes are given selectively: once, few, many, or a class where the clone is expanded.

j_call: TRBJ2-3
d_call: TRBD2
clone_size: .
v_call: TRBV19
cdr3_aa: CASSNRAGVDTDTQYF
cdr3_nt: TGTGCCAGTAGTAATCGAGCGGGGGTCGACACAGATACGCAGTATTTT

j_call: TRBJ2-7
d_call: .
clone_size: .
v_call: TRBV27
cdr3_aa: CASAHGVSYEQYF
cdr3_nt: TGTGCCAGCGCCCATGGAGTCTCCTACGAGCAGTACTTC

j_call: TRBJ1-2
d_call: TRBD1
clone_size: .
v_call: TRBV4-3
cdr3_aa: CASSLQGAEDGYTF
cdr3_nt: TGCGCCAGCAGCTTACAGGGGGCGGAGGATGGCTACACCTTC

j_call: TRBJ1-1
d_call: .
clone_size: .
v_call: TRBV5-4
cdr3_aa: CASSRTWNTEAFF
cdr3_nt: TGTGCCAGCAGCCGTACATGGAACACTGAAGCTTTCTTT

j_call: TRBJ1-4
d_call: TRBD1
clone_size: .
v_call: TRBV27
cdr3_aa: CASSLLGGVGQGANEKLFF
cdr3_nt: TGTGCCAGCAGTTTATTGGGGGGAGTAGGACAGGGGGCTAATGAAAAACTGTTTTTT

j_call: TRBJ2-3
d_call: TRBD2
clone_size: once
v_call: TRBV7-9
cdr3_aa: CASSSRTSGRTDTQYF
cdr3_nt: TGTGCCAGCAGCTCAAGGACTAGCGGGCGCACAGATACGCAGTATTTT

j_call: TRBJ2-7
d_call: .
clone_size: few
v_call: TRBV7-9
cdr3_aa: CASSYIDRTPYYEQYF
cdr3_nt: TGTGCCAGCAGCTACATTGACCGGACTCCCTACTACGAGCAGTACTTC

j_call: TRBJ2-1
d_call: TRBD1
clone_size: few
v_call: TRBV7-3
cdr3_aa: CASSSTGAAYNEQFF
cdr3_nt: TGTGCCAGCAGCTCCACAGGGGCCGCCTACAATGAGCAGTTCTTC

j_call: TRBJ2-3
d_call: .
clone_size: few
v_call: TRBV28
cdr3_aa: CASSKQITDTQYF
cdr3_nt: TGTGCCAGCAGTAAACAGATCACAGATACGCAGTATTTT

j_call: TRBJ1-3
d_call: TRBD1
clone_size: .
v_call: TRBV6-1
cdr3_aa: CASSTRDRGNTIYF
cdr3_nt: TGTGCCAGCAGTACCCGGGACAGGGGGAACACCATATATTTT

j_call: TRBJ2-5
d_call: .
clone_size: few
v_call: TRBV5-4
cdr3_aa: CASTRQSQETQYF
cdr3_nt: TGTGCCAGCACCCGACAGTCACAAGAGACCCAGTACTTC

j_call: TRBJ1-4
d_call: TRBD1
clone_size: few
v_call: TRBV5-4
cdr3_aa: CASSTGTGANEKLFF
cdr3_nt: TGTGCCAGCAGTACTGGGACAGGGGCCAATGAAAAACTGTTTTTT

j_call: TRBJ1-1
d_call: .
clone_size: few
v_call: TRBV7-9
cdr3_aa: CASSLRWGEYTEAFF
cdr3_nt: TGTGCCAGCAGCTTACGGTGGGGGGAGTACACTGAAGCTTTCTTT

j_call: TRBJ2-7
d_call: TRBD1
clone_size: .
v_call: TRBV4-1
cdr3_aa: CASSAIRDRGNSYEQYF
cdr3_nt: TGCGCCAGCAGCGCGATCCGGGACAGGGGTAATTCCTACGAGCAGTACTTC

j_call: TRBJ2-1
d_call: TRBD1
clone_size: .
v_call: TRBV6-5
cdr3_aa: CASSRDRRETQFF
cdr3_nt: TGTGCCAGCAGCCGGGACAGGCGAGAGACCCAGTTCTTC

j_call: TRBJ2-5
d_call: TRBD2
clone_size: .
v_call: TRBV30
cdr3_aa: CAWSARSGGRTQYF
cdr3_nt: TGTGCCTGGAGTGCCCGTAGCGGGGGCCGGACCCAGTACTTC

j_call: TRBJ1-1
d_call: .
clone_size: .
v_call: TRBV7-2
cdr3_aa: CASSLRRGVTEAFF
cdr3_nt: TGTGCCAGCAGCTTAAGAAGGGGTGTCACTGAAGCTTTCTTT

j_call: TRBJ2-1
d_call: .
clone_size: .
v_call: TRBV30
cdr3_aa: CAWAASSYNEQFF
cdr3_nt: TGTGCCTGGGCGGCCAGCTCCTACAATGAGCAGTTCTTC

j_call: TRBJ2-3
d_call: .
clone_size: many
v_call: TRBV18
cdr3_aa: CASSPLVSDTQYF
cdr3_nt: TGTGCCAGCTCACCACTCGTATCGGATACGCAGTATTTT

j_call: TRBJ2-3
d_call: TRBD2
clone_size: few
v_call: TRBV27
cdr3_aa: CASSLGTTSTDTQYF
cdr3_nt: TGTGCCAGCAGTTTAGGGACTACTAGCACAGATACGCAGTATTTT